These 15 T cell receptor beta chains originate from one sample sequenced in a study of blood T cell repertoires in COVID-19. The method was immunoSEQ multiplex PCR; TCRdb's version includes in-frame clones alone and lacks a portion of them. The table has about 360,000 clones, about 86% seen once. Sequencing was done on a sample of peripheral blood. Receptors were obtained from a woman in her sixties with COVID-19, enrolled during active disease.

Concerning this clone itself: Other DNA variants within this sample encode the same CDR3. V is TRBV3-1 (or the pseudogene TRBV3-2) and J is TRBJ2-1, with D tentatively TRBD2 (6 bases). The CDR3 totals 12 residues. The V and J ends lost 2 bases and 10 bases respectively, with 9 bases between them. The germline V gene has CDR1 LGHDT and CDR2 YNNKEL (reference sequence). CDR3: CASSQTRGEQFF. The CDR3 nucleotides are TGTGCCAGCAGCCAAACCCGGGGGGAGCAGTTCTTC.

This clone was detected a few times. J is TRBJ2-5 and V is TRBV21-1; the table's D gene call, TRBD1, was not cross checked with the DNA. TRBV21-1 has pseudogene status. CDR3 length: 12 amino acids. CDR3 nucleotide sequence: TGTGCCAGCGATGGGGGCGTGGAGACCCAGTACTTC. Translated: CASDGGVETQYF.

This clone has a handful of counts. The chain recombines TRBV7-2 with TRBJ2-3; 10 positions match TRBD2. CDR1 is SGHTA and CDR2 is FQGNSA in the germline V gene. Unmatched junction bases numbered 10, after V lost 5 bases and J lost 8 bases. The CDR3 sequence is 15 residues long. CDR3 sequence: CASSVSGGLGSTQYF. As DNA, the CDR3 is TGTGCCAGCAGCGTTAGCGGGGGGCTCGGGTCTACGCAGTATTTT.

The chain carries TRBV6-1 and TRBJ1-1, with a possible D match to TRBD1 (5 bases). V lost 4 bases and J lost 4, with 22 bases in between. The CDR3 totals 17 residues. Germline V gene lookup returns CDR1 MNHNS and CDR2 SASEGT. The chain's CDR3 is CASSAARGGLRSTEAFF. Written as DNA, the CDR3 is TGTGCCAGCAGTGCGGCGCGGGGGGGGTTGAGGAGCACTGAAGCTTTCTTT.

The V call is TRBV10-3, the J call TRBJ2-3; 11 positions match TRBD2. The V gene end was trimmed by 10 bases and the J gene end by 6 bases; junction bases not matched to a gene: 9. Germline CDR1 is ENHRY and CDR2 is SYGVKD. The CDR3 is 14 residues long. CDR3 DNA: TGTGCCACCCAGACTAGCGGGACTGAGGATACGCAGTATTTT. It is translated as CATQTSGTEDTQYF.

The chain carries TRBV3-1 (or the pseudogene TRBV3-2) and TRBJ1-2; D not resolved. CDR1 LGHDT and CDR2 YNNKEL come from the germline V gene (reference sequence). Trimming cost V 0 bases and J 5 bases, with 13 bases left between them. This CDR3 comprises 15 residues. This CDR3 is CASSQDPGGLYGYTF. Here the CDR3 DNA reads TGTGCCAGCAGCCAAGATCCAGGAGGGCTGTATGGCTACACCTTC.

The chain has TRBV7-2 and TRBJ1-5; D uncertain. The CDR3 is 14 residues long. V was clipped by 5 bases and J by 4 bases, with 12 bases between them. The germline V gene has CDR1 SGHTA and CDR2 FQGNSA. CDR3 protein: CASSPQYVNQPQHF. The CDR3, as DNA: TGTGCCAGCAGCCCACAGTACGTGAATCAGCCCCAGCATTTT.

A single count supports this clone. The chain uses TRBV7-2 and TRBJ2-3, with TRBD2 identical over 11 bases. Germline assignment: CDR1 SGHTA and CDR2 FQGNSA. V was clipped by 5 bases and J by 6 bases; unmatched bases: 10. The CDR3 consists of 16 residues. CDR3 nucleotides: TGTGCCAGCAGCCTCCAGACTAGCGGGGCGGCGGATACGCAGTATTTT. Translation gives CASSLQTSGAADTQYF.

This CDR3 is CASSYSTGNSYEQYF. The CDR3 nucleotides read TGTGCCAGCAGTTACTCGACAGGCAACTCCTACGAGCAGTACTTC. The rearrangement uses TRBV6-5 and TRBJ2-7, with D possibly matching TRBD1 (6 bases). V was cut by 0 bases and J by 0 bases, with 9 bases left in between. Germline V gene lookup returns CDR1 MNHEY and CDR2 SVGAGI. The CDR3 consists of 15 residues.

J is TRBJ2-7 and V is TRBV14; D gene ambiguous. Germline CDR1 and CDR2: SGHDN and FVKESK. The CDR3 is made up of 13 amino acids. V lost 0 bases, J lost 4 bases, and 7 bases lay in between. The CDR3, as DNA: TGTGCCAGCAGCCAAGATAACGGGTACGAGCAGTACTTC. Its protein product is CASSQDNGYEQYF.

CDR3 in amino acids: CASSVEGPQETQYF. DNA for the CDR3: TGTGCCAGCAGCGTAGAGGGGCCCCAAGAGACCCAGTACTTC. V gene TRBV9 combines with J gene TRBJ2-5; maybe TRBD1 (5 bases). Germline V lookup: CDR1 SGDLS, CDR2 YYNGEE. The ends were cut back, 0 bases at V and 1 base at J, with 7 bases in the middle. CDR3 length: 14 amino acids. The entire variable domain, with the rest obtained from reference TRBV9 and TRBJ2-5, is as follows: DSGVTQTPKHLITATGQRVTLRCSPRSGDLSVYWYQQSLDQGLQFLIQYYNGEERAKGNILERFSAQQFPDLHSELNLSSLELGDSALYFCASSVEGPQETQYFGPGTRLLVL.

The chain employs TRBV27 and TRBJ1-1; 8 bases agree with TRBD1. CDR3 length equals 16 residues. The V gene end was trimmed by 6 bases and the J gene end by 2 bases; junction bases not matched to a gene: 11. Per germline, CDR1 MNHEY and CDR2 SMNVEV (reference sequence). The CDR3 here is CASSPSGQGINTEAFF. The CDR3 DNA sequence: TGTGCCAGCAGCCCAAGCGGACAGGGAATTAACACTGAAGCTTTCTTT.

The rearrangement links TRBV12-3 or TRBV12-4 to TRBJ1-5; unclear D gene. Trimming shortened V by 7 bases and J by 4 bases, and 11 bases separated the two germline ends. The CDR3 runs to 13 residues. CDR3 bases: TGTGCCAGCACCCATTCGGGGAATCAGCCCCAGCATTTT. Translation gives CASTHSGNQPQHF.

The chain is built from TRBV30 and TRBJ2-4; D possibly corresponds to TRBD1 (6 bases). CDR1 and CDR2 from the germline V gene are GTSNPN and SVGIG (reference sequence). V lost 1 base and J 7 bases, leaving 8 bases between the germline ends. This CDR3 contains 12 residues. The CDR3: CAWSGGPNIQYF. As DNA, the CDR3 is TGTGCCTGGAGTGGGGGGCCCAACATTCAGTACTTC. The full variable domain, with the rest looked up from reference TRBV30 and TRBJ2-4, is SQTIHQWPATLVQPVGSPLSLECTVEGTSNPNLYWYRQAAGRGLQLLFYSVGIGQISSEVPQNLSASRPQDRQFILSSKKLLLSDSGFYLCAWSGGPNIQYFGAGTRLSVL.

The chain uses TRBV6-1 and TRBJ1-4; D not resolved. This CDR3 comprises 17 residues. Germline CDR1 is MNHNS and CDR2 is SASEGT. V dropped 2 bases and J dropped 0 bases, with 13 bases sitting between them. CDR3 sequence reads: CASSELEPSSTNEKLFF. CDR3 nucleotides: TGTGCCAGCAGTGAATTAGAACCGTCCTCAACTAATGAAAAACTGTTTTTT.